What follows are 17 T cell receptor beta chains derived from one specimen sequenced in a study of blood T cell repertoires in COVID-19. Clones were read by immunoSEQ multiplex PCR, and TCRdb kept only the in-frame ones, dropping some. The data show over 85,000 clones, around 90% seen once. Sample: peripheral blood. The receptor source for this set is a woman in her 50s with COVID-19, enrolled during active disease.

The chain has TRBV5-1 and TRBJ1-1; 10 bases line up with TRBD1. Germline V gene lookup returns CDR1 SGHRS and CDR2 YFSETQ. The CDR3 is 18 residues long. V dropped 4 bases and J dropped 0; count of bases not matched to a gene: 12. The DNA for the CDR3 is TGCGCCAGCAGCACTGGTAGGGGACAGGGGCTATTGAACACTGAAGCTTTCTTT. It yields the protein CASSTGRGQGLLNTEAFF.

The chain recombines TRBV30 with TRBJ1-6; 9 nucleotides align to TRBD1. Trimming cost V 3 bases and J 8 bases; bases outside gene matches: 5. The CDR3 runs to 14 residues. Germline V lookup: CDR1 GTSNPN, CDR2 SVGIG (reference sequence). The CDR3 sequence is CAWSLGQGDSPLHF. The DNA of the CDR3 is TGTGCCTGGAGCCTGGGACAGGGCGATTCACCCCTCCACTTT.

CDR3 nucleotide sequence: TGTGCCAGCAGTTTATTGCTCCCGGGAGCCGAGGGTGAAGCTTTCTTT. Its protein product is CASSLLLPGAEGEAFF. The chain has TRBV28 and TRBJ1-1; D is unclear. Germline loops: CDR1 MDHEN, CDR2 SYDVKM. This CDR3 spans 16 amino acids. The germline V and J ends were trimmed by 1 base and 7 bases, with 19 bases remaining between them.

The gene calls are TRBV6-5 and TRBJ2-3, with D maybe TRBD2 (5 bases). The germline CDR1 and CDR2 sequences are MNHEY and SVGAGI. The CDR3 runs to 10 residues. Trimming took 10 bases from V and 5 from J, leaving 7 bases between them. CDR3 protein: CATGRDTQYF. The CDR3 nucleotides read TGTGCCACGGGGAGAGATACGCAGTATTTT.

The genes are TRBV6-2 or TRBV6-3 and TRBJ1-1, with D perhaps TRBD1 (6 bases). V was clipped by 6 bases and J by 4 bases, with 15 bases between them. Germline CDR1 MNHEY, CDR2 SVGEGT. This CDR3 contains 14 residues. CDR3: CASSPVGAPTEAFF. The CDR3 DNA sequence: TGTGCCAGCAGCCCTGTGGGGGCCCCCACTGAAGCTTTCTTT.

This clone was picked up one time. The chain joins TRBV12-3 or TRBV12-4 to TRBJ2-5, with D possibly being TRBD2 (5 bases). The CDR3 totals 13 residues. V shed 3 bases and J shed 3 bases, with 8 bases lying between them. The CDR3 here is CASSFSGEETQYF. The CDR3 nucleotides read TGTGCCAGCAGTTTCTCCGGGGAAGAGACCCAGTACTTC.

V and J are TRBV5-6 and TRBJ2-1, with 15 bases fitting TRBD2. V shed 4 bases, J shed 9 bases, and the junction held 2 bases outside the gene matches. Germline CDR1 is SGHDT and CDR2 is YYEEEE. The CDR3 has 14 residues. The CDR3 DNA follows: TGTGCCAGCAGCGGACTAGCGGGGGGGCGTGAGCAGTTCTTC. Its translation: CASSGLAGGREQFF.

In its sample, this clone was seen once. V gene TRBV5-1 combines with J gene TRBJ1-4; D not certain. Trimming left V 3 bases short and J 0 bases short, with 12 bases between. This CDR3 has 16 amino acids. Per germline, CDR1 SGHRS and CDR2 YFSETQ. CDR3 in amino acids: CASSSTVIATNEKLFF. CDR3 DNA: TGCGCCAGCAGCTCAACAGTAATCGCAACTAATGAAAAACTGTTTTTT.

The rearrangement uses TRBV4-1 and TRBJ2-1, with 7 bases aligning to TRBD1. CDR3 size: 16 residues. The V gene's germline CDR1 is MGHRA and CDR2 YSYEKL. The V and J ends lost 5 bases and 3 bases, in that order; junction bases with no gene match: 10. The CDR3 loop reads CASSYVPGQHYNEQFF. In DNA, the CDR3 is TGCGCCAGCAGCTACGTCCCGGGACAGCACTACAATGAGCAGTTCTTC.

The genes are TRBV2 and TRBJ2-2, with D possibly being TRBD1 (5 bases). This CDR3 has 12 amino acids. V lost 6 bases to trimming and J lost 6 bases, with 8 bases between them. Germline V gene sequence: CDR1 SNHLY, CDR2 FYNNEI. In DNA form, the CDR3 reads TGTGCCAGCAGGGACACTCCCGGGGAGCTGTTTTTT. Translating gives CASRDTPGELFF.

The CDR3 sequence is CASAHSGNTIYF. CDR3 sequence (DNA): TGTGCCAGCGCGCACTCTGGAAACACCATATATTTT. The chain couples TRBV12-3 or TRBV12-4 to TRBJ1-3, with D unclear. The CDR3 covers 12 residues. The V end lost 8 bases, the J end lost 0 bases, and 5 bases lay between the germline ends.

The rearrangement links TRBV27 to TRBJ1-6; a weak D match, TRBD1 (6 bases). The V end was cut by 6 bases, the J end by 7 bases, with 10 bases between. In germline, CDR1 is MNHEY, CDR2 SMNVEV (reference sequence). The CDR3 runs to 13 residues. CDR3 amino acids: CASREQGNSPLHF. The CDR3 bases are TGTGCCAGCAGGGAACAGGGCAATTCACCCCTCCACTTT.

Here the CDR3 reads CASSQTIPSYEQYF. As DNA, the CDR3 is TGTGCCAGCAGCCAGACTATTCCCTCCTACGAGCAGTACTTC. J is TRBJ2-7 and V is TRBV11-2, with D maybe TRBD2 (5 bases). CDR1 is SGHAT and CDR2 is FQNNGV in the germline V gene. Trimming removed 5 bases from V and 0 bases from J, with 11 bases in between. This CDR3 has 14 residues.

A few counts support this clone. Other DNA sequences from this sample encode an identical CDR3 as well. This sequence joins TRBV28 and TRBJ1-1; the D is unclear. V dropped 3 bases and J dropped 4 bases, with 6 bases sitting between them. The CDR3 covers 12 residues. Germline lookup yields CDR1 MDHEN and CDR2 SYDVKM. CDR3 loop: CASSLRGTEAFF. The CDR3 nucleotides are TGTGCCAGCAGTTTGCGGGGCACTGAAGCTTTCTTT. The full variable domain, its missing parts supplied by reference TRBV28 and TRBJ1-1, is DVKVTQSSRYLVKRTGEKVFLECVQDMDHENMFWYRQDPGLGLRLIYFSYDVKMKEKGDIPEGYSVSREKKERFSLILESASTNQTSMYLCASSLRGTEAFFGQGTRLTVV.

The rearrangement uses TRBV19 and TRBJ2-2, with TRBD2 matching 9 bases. Germline loops: CDR1 LNHDA, CDR2 SQIVND (reference sequence). The length of the CDR3 is 16 residues. Losses at the gene ends were 8 bases for V and 3 bases for J; bases not matched to a gene: 10. Here the CDR3 reads CASGGLAGWYTGELFF. CDR3 nucleotides: TGTGCCAGTGGTGGGCTAGCGGGGTGGTACACCGGGGAGCTGTTTTTT.

The chain uses TRBV29-1 and TRBJ1-1, with 7 positions matching TRBD1. The CDR3 length is 15 residues. Germline CDR1 reads SQVTM; CDR2 reads ANQGSEA. CDR3 sequence reads: CSTTGVHGGNTEAFF. The CDR3 coding sequence is TGCAGTACAACAGGGGTTCATGGTGGGAACACTGAAGCTTTCTTT.

This clone was counted a few times. The chain is built from TRBV11-3 and TRBJ2-7; TRBD1 matches at 8 bases. This CDR3 is 16 amino acids long. V was clipped by 0 bases and J by 2 bases; unmatched bases: 6. Germline V gives CDR1 SGHNT, CDR2 YENEEA. CDR3 residues: CASSLDQTGATYEQYF. CDR3 bases: TGTGCCAGCAGCTTAGACCAGACAGGGGCGACCTACGAGCAGTACTTC.